This TCR beta chain was sequenced in a study of blood T cell repertoires in COVID-19. Study background: COVID-19 samples, acute and convalescent, were from the United States, Italy and Spain. The cDNA or gDNA used as material had been derived from T cells, B-cell-depleted T cells, or PBMCs.

V dropped 7 bases and J dropped 5; count of bases not matched to a gene: 8. This CDR3 has 15 residues. Germline loops: CDR1 MNHEY, CDR2 SVGAGI. Source study methods: The authors estimated nucleated cell counts from reference gene primer amplification. Using immunoSEQ multiplex PCR, the repertoire was profiled, and TCRdb retains in-frame clones only, with some absent. The V and J calls and the clone size are those of that table, but D and trimming were determined from the DNA. Of roughly 500,000 clones listed, approximately 89% are singletons. Seattle patients were enrolled while actively infected and followed longitudinally.

The TCR sequence derives from a young man with COVID-19, enrolled during active disease. The chain joins TRBV6-5 to TRBJ2-6, with 7 bases aligning to TRBD1. The material sequenced was peripheral blood. The CDR3 DNA follows: TGTGCCAGCACGGGACAGTCCCCTAGGGCCAACGTCCTGACTTTC. It codes for CASTGQSPRANVLTF.